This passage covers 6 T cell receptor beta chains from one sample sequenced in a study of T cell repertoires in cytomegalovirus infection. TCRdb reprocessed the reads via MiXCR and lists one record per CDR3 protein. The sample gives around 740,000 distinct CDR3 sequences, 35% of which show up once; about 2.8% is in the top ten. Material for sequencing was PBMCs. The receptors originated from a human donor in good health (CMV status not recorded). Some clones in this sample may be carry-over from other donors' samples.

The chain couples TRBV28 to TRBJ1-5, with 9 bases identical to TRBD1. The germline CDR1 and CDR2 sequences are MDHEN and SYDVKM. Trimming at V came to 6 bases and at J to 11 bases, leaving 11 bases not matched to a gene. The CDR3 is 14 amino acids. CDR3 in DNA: TGTGCCAGCAGACGGACAGGGGAGGTAGGGACCCAGCATTTT. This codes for CASRRTGEVGTQHF.

CDR3 sequence: CASAEAGNTGELFF. In DNA form, the CDR3 reads TGTGCCAGCGCCGAAGCAGGGAACACCGGGGAGCTGTTTTTT. The chain joins TRBV6-2 or TRBV6-3 to TRBJ2-2; D gene ambiguous. The germline V gene has CDR1 MNHEY and CDR2 SVGEGT. V lost 8 bases and J 1 base, leaving 11 bases between the germline ends. The CDR3 covers 14 residues.

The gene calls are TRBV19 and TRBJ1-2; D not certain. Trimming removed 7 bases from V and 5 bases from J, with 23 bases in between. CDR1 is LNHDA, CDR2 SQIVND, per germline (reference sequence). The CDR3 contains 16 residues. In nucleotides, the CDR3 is TGTGCCAGTAATCCGAGGAGGGAAGAGGGCAGATATGGCTACACCTTC. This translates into CASNPRREEGRYGYTF.

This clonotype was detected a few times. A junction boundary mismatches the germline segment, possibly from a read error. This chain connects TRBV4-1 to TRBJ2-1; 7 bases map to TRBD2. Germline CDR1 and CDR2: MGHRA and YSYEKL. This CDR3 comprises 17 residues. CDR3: CASSQEWRAGRGNEQFF. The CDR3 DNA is TGTGCCAGCAGCCAAGAGTGGCGAGCGGGAAGGGGCAATGAGCAGTTCTTC.

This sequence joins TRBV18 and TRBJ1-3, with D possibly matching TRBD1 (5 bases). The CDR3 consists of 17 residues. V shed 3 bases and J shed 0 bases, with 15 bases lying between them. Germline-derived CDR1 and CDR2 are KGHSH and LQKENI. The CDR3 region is CASSPFGTLRSGNTIYF. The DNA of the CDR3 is TGTGCCAGCTCACCCTTCGGGACCTTACGCTCTGGAAACACCATATATTTT.

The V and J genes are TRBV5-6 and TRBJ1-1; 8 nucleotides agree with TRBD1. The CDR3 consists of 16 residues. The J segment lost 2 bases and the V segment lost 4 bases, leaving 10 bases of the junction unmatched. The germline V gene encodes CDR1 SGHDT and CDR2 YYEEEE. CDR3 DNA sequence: TGTGCCAGCAGCGCTGACAGGGGTTTGGTTAACACTGAAGCTTTCTTT. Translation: CASSADRGLVNTEAFF.